The 13 T cell receptor beta chains below all came from one sample that was sequenced in a study of shared clonotypes between healthy human individuals. Only in-frame clones appear in the TCRdb table, and some are missing; sequencing was by immunoSEQ multiplex PCR. The repertoire holds 450,000 to 600,000 clones, with approximately 79% as singletons. The specimen was PBMCs. The source is a woman aged 40 to 50 in good health. Some clones in this sample may be carry-over from other donors' samples.

This chain connects TRBV7-9 to TRBJ1-4; D not resolved. CDR3 length: 14 amino acids. Between the trimmed V and J ends, which lost 3 bases and 8 bases, there was a span of 13 bases. Germline CDR1 reads SEHNR; CDR2 reads FQNEAQ (reference sequence). The CDR3 DNA reads as TGTGCCAGCAGCTTTAGCCCCAGAAGGGAAAAACTGTTTTTT. Translation gives CASSFSPRREKLFF.

This clone has more than one count but fewer than ten. J is TRBJ2-3 and V is TRBV2; TRBD2 matches at 8 bases. CDR3 size: 14 residues. Germline CDR1 is SNHLY and CDR2 is FYNNEI. The V segment lost 7 bases and the J segment 0 bases; nucleotides outside the gene matches: 3. CDR3 loop: CASIREGSTDTQYF. DNA for the CDR3: TGTGCCAGCATCCGGGAGGGTAGCACAGATACGCAGTATTTT.

The V and J genes are TRBV7-2 and TRBJ1-5; 8 bases agree with TRBD1. Germline assignment: CDR1 SGHTA and CDR2 FQGNSA. CDR3 length equals 14 residues. The V gene end was trimmed by 5 bases and the J gene end by 2 bases; junction bases not matched to a gene: 2. As DNA, the CDR3 is TGTGCCAGCAGCCAGACAGGGGGCAATCAGCCCCAGCATTTT. Amino acids: CASSQTGGNQPQHF. Full variable domain (outside the CDR3, taken from reference TRBV7-2 and TRBJ1-5): GAGVSQSPSNKVTEKGKDVELRCDPISGHTALYWYRQSLGQGLEFLIYFQGNSAPDKSGLPSDRFSAERTGGSVSTLTIQRTQQEDSAVYLCASSQTGGNQPQHFGDGTRLSIL.

This chain uses TRBV15 with TRBJ2-7; 7 nucleotides agree with TRBD1. V was pared by 4 bases and J by 4 bases, with 7 bases of the junction left unmatched. The germline CDR1 and CDR2 sequences are LNHNV and YYDKDF (reference sequence). The CDR3 is 14 amino acids. This CDR3 reads CATSTGTDRYEQYF. The CDR3 DNA is TGTGCCACCAGCACTGGGACAGACAGATACGAGCAGTACTTC.

The chain recombines TRBV10-3 with TRBJ2-5; D remains ambiguous. The J call is uncertain, as TRBJ2-7 better fits the DNA end. Germline V gives CDR1 ENHRY, CDR2 SYGVKD. This CDR3 comprises 13 residues. CDR3 residues: CAIRMTFSYEQYF. The CDR3 bases are TGTGCCATCAGGATGACATTCTCCTACGAGCAGTACTTC.

The V gene is TRBV2, the J gene TRBJ2-5; tentatively, D is TRBD2 (5 bases). With the DNA end fitting TRBJ2-7 better, the J assignment may be wrong. CDR1 and CDR2 from the germline V gene are SNHLY and FYNNEI. This CDR3 spans 13 amino acids. The CDR3 DNA reads TGTGCCAGCAGAGGAGGCCCATTCTACGAGCAGTACTTC. It is translated as CASRGGPFYEQYF.

This clone was seen more than once but under ten times. The same CDR3 can be traced to other DNA sequences in this sample. This chain uses TRBV11-2 with TRBJ2-7; D is perhaps TRBD2 (6 bases). This CDR3 region has 14 residues. Between the trimmed V and J ends, which lost 5 bases and 3 bases, there was a span of 14 bases. Per the germline V gene, CDR1 is SGHAT and CDR2 is FQNNGV. DNA of the CDR3: TGTGCCAGCAGCCTTGGCCTGGGACTCTACGAGCAGTACTTC. This codes for CASSLGLGLYEQYF. The variable domain in full, completed from reference TRBV11-2 and TRBJ2-7, reads EAGVAQSPRYKIIEKRQSVAFWCNPISGHATLYWYQQILGQGPKLLIQFQNNGVVDDSQLPKDRFSAERLKGVDSTLKIQPAKLEDSAVYLCASSLGLGLYEQYFGPGTRLTVT.

The J gene is TRBJ2-7, the V gene TRBV7-9; D possibly corresponds to TRBD2 (5 bases). From germline, CDR1 is SEHNR and CDR2 FQNEAQ (reference sequence). Trimming took off 4 bases at V and 7 bases at J, with 14 bases between the two ends. This CDR3 is 13 amino acids long. Here the CDR3 reads CASSSAEAVEQYF. The CDR3 DNA reads as TGTGCCAGCAGCTCGGCGGAGGCCGTGGAGCAGTACTTC. Full variable domain (rest looked up from reference TRBV7-9 and TRBJ2-7): DTGVSQNPRHKITKRGQNVTFRCDPISEHNRLYWYRQTLGQGPEFLTYFQNEAQLEKSRLLSDRFSAERPKGSFSTLEIQRTEQGDSAMYLCASSSAEAVEQYFGPGTRLTVT.

This clone has more than one count but fewer than ten. The CDR3 bases are TGCGCCAGCAGTGAGCAGGGGAATACTGAAGCTTTCTTT. This translates into CASSEQGNTEAFF. The chain links TRBV10-1 to TRBJ1-1; tentatively, D is TRBD1 (6 bases). V was clipped by 2 bases and J by 5 bases, with 9 bases between them. CDR1 and CDR2 from the germline V gene are WNHNN and SYGVQD (reference sequence). The CDR3 has 13 amino acids.

The V call is TRBV9, the J call TRBJ2-3; 9 bases are shared with TRBD2. The CDR3 is 16 amino acids. Trimming removed 0 bases from V and 4 bases from J; junction bases left unmatched: 6. CDR1 SGDLS and CDR2 YYNGEE come from the germline V gene. CDR3 protein: CASSVEAGGVPDTQYF. CDR3 bases: TGTGCCAGCAGCGTAGAGGCGGGAGGGGTCCCAGATACGCAGTATTTT. The full variable domain, in which reference TRBV9 and TRBJ2-3 provide the parts outside the CDR3, is DSGVTQTPKHLITATGQRVTLRCSPRSGDLSVYWYQQSLDQGLQFLIQYYNGEERAKGNILERFSAQQFPDLHSELNLSSLELGDSALYFCASSVEAGGVPDTQYFGPGTRLTVL.

This chain links TRBV9 with TRBJ2-3; 9 bases are a match to TRBD2. The CDR3 is 16 residues long. CDR1 is SGDLS, CDR2 YYNGEE, per germline. The V and J ends lost 4 bases and 1 base, in that order; junction bases with no gene match: 7. This CDR3 reads CASSRGRTSGTDTQYF. The CDR3 nucleotides read TGTGCCAGCAGCCGCGGTCGGACTAGCGGCACAGATACGCAGTATTTT.

The V gene is TRBV5-5, the J gene TRBJ2-1; TRBD2 matches 8 bases. Germline V CDR1 and CDR2: SGHKS, YYEKEE (reference sequence). This CDR3 has 16 residues. With 1 base clipped from V and 7 bases from J, the junction kept 10 bases outside the gene matches. The CDR3 reads CASSLFSGGPENEQFF. The CDR3, as DNA: TGTGCCAGCAGCTTGTTCTCGGGAGGGCCAGAAAATGAGCAGTTCTTC.

The V gene is TRBV18, the J gene TRBJ2-2; D is perhaps TRBD1 (6 bases). The length of the CDR3 is 16 residues. V lost 2 bases and J lost 1, with 11 bases in between. Germline-derived CDR1 and CDR2 are KGHSH and LQKENI. In nucleotides, the CDR3 is TGTGCCAGCTCACCAAGACAGGAACAGAACACCGGGGAGCTGTTTTTT. Residues: CASSPRQEQNTGELFF.